This is a list of T cell receptor beta chains from one sample in a study of T cell changes during pregnancy in multiple sclerosis. Repertoires were generated with immunoSEQ multiplex PCR, while TCRdb's copy carries only in-frame clones and drops some. The data contain 89,000 or so clones, about 90% of them seen just once; the ten biggest clones take up about 3.8%. The input for sequencing was PBMCs, taken in the first trimester of pregnancy. The source of these receptors is a female donor in good health, serving as a control in a pregnancy study. Some clones in this sample may be carry-over from other donors' samples. The CDR3 runs from the conserved cysteine through the conserved F or W. Each record gives: clone size, D gene, J gene, V gene, CDR3 length, CDR3 protein, CDR3 DNA. A D gene is named only where the DNA matches it firmly. The size field is filled for only some rows; it gives once, few, many or a size class.

>-|-|TRBJ2-1|TRBV29-1|15
CSVGEGAGGHNEQFF
TGCAGCGTTGGCGAGGGTGCAGGGGGGCACAATGAGCAGTTCTTC
>-|TRBD1|TRBJ2-7|TRBV6-1|14
CASSLTGGEDEQYF
TGTGCCAGCAGCCTGACAGGGGGCGAGGACGAGCAGTACTTC
>-|TRBD2|TRBJ2-1|TRBV7-3|14
CASSRLAGLDEQFF
TGTGCCAGCAGCCGGCTAGCGGGATTGGATGAGCAGTTCTTC
>-|-|TRBJ1-5|TRBV6-1|15
CASMRGPPLNQPQHF
TGTGCCAGCATGCGGGGTCCCCCGCTCAATCAGCCCCAGCATTTT
>-|TRBD1|TRBJ2-5|TRBV18|15
CASSPPSGQGLTQYF
TGTGCCAGCTCACCACCATCGGGACAGGGGTTGACCCAGTACTTC
>-|TRBD1|TRBJ1-5|TRBV7-2|15
CASSLEQGAGQPQHF
TGTGCCAGCAGCTTAGAGCAGGGGGCGGGTCAGCCCCAGCATTTT
>-|TRBD2|TRBJ2-7|TRBV10-3|16
CAIRKTSGRAAYEQYF
TGTGCCATCAGGAAGACTAGCGGGAGGGCGGCTTACGAGCAATACTTC
>-|-|TRBJ2-7|TRBV27|16
CASSLTWDTLSYEQYF
TGTGCCAGCAGTTTGACCTGGGACACTCTCTCCTACGAGCAGTACTTC
>-|-|TRBJ2-6|TRBV19|16
CASSNLGHSGANVLTF
TGTGCCAGTAGTAACTTGGGCCACTCTGGGGCCAACGTCCTGACTTTC
>-|TRBD2|TRBJ2-5|TRBV7-3|16
CASSPLAGGTQETQYF
TGTGCCAGCAGCCCCCTAGCGGGAGGGACCCAAGAGACCCAGTACTTC
>-|-|TRBJ2-1|TRBV11-3|14
CASSRGNSYNEQFF
TGTGCCAGCAGCCGCGGAAACTCCTACAATGAGCAGTTCTTC
>-|-|TRBJ1-5|TRBV27|15
CASSSRGHSNQPQHF
TGTGCCAGCAGTTCCCGCGGACATAGCAATCAGCCCCAGCATTTT
>-|TRBD2|TRBJ2-3|TRBV27|15
CASSLYRGGTDTQYF
TGTGCCAGCAGTTTATACCGGGGGGGCACAGATACGCAGTATTTT
>-|-|TRBJ1-1|TRBV19|15
CASSASQGGGTEAFF
TGTGCCAGTAGTGCTTCACAGGGAGGGGGCACTGAAGCTTTCTTT
>-|TRBD1|TRBJ1-4|TRBV28|16
CASRPRQGRVGEKLFF
TGTGCCAGCAGGCCTCGACAGGGACGTGTGGGCGAAAAACTGTTTTTT
>-|TRBD1|TRBJ2-7|TRBV10-1|15
CASSDRTGGPYEQYF
TGCGCCAGCAGTGACCGGACAGGGGGGCCCTACGAGCAGTACTTC
>-|-|TRBJ2-7|TRBV13|23
CASSLSGFISGAIDRSVSYEQYF
TGTGCCAGCAGCTTATCGGGTTTTATTTCCGGGGCGATCGACAGGTCTGTCTCCTACGAGCAGTACTTC
>few|-|TRBJ1-1|TRBV7-8|12
CASSSREGGSFF
TGTGCCAGCAGCTCCAGGGAGGGGGGCTCTTTCTTT
>-|TRBD2|TRBJ2-5|TRBV5-1|16
CASSLAVGGGAKTQYF
TGCGCCAGCAGCTTGGCCGTCGGCGGGGGGGCAAAGACCCAGTACTTC
>-|-|TRBJ2-1|TRBV5-1|12
CASSPVRDEQFF
TGCGCCAGCAGCCCAGTTCGTGATGAGCAGTTCTTC
>-|TRBD2|TRBJ2-5|TRBV9|14
CASSVEAGAETQYF
TGTGCCAGCAGCGTAGAAGCGGGGGCAGAGACCCAGTACTTC
>-|-|TRBJ1-1|TRBV5-5|14
CASSLRGLGTEAFF
TGTGCCAGCAGCTTGCGGGGGTTGGGCACTGAAGCTTTCTTT
>-|TRBD2|TRBJ2-7|TRBV7-2|14
CASSKTSGYDEQYF
TGTGCCAGCAGCAAGACTAGCGGGTACGACGAGCAGTACTTC
>-|-|TRBJ1-1|TRBV6-1|14
CASSETEESPGAFF
TGTGCCAGCAGTGAGACAGAGGAATCCCCCGGAGCTTTCTTT
>-|-|TRBJ1-5|TRBV5-6|15
CASSVGGGSNQPQHF
TGTGCCAGCAGCGTAGGGGGGGGAAGCAATCAGCCCCAGCATTTT
>-|-|TRBJ2-1|TRBV4-3|14
CASSQVFNYNEQFF
TGCGCCAGCAGCCAAGTGTTTAACTACAATGAGCAGTTCTTC
>-|TRBD2|TRBJ2-7|TRBV7-8|17
CASSLEGLSGTSYEQYF
TGTGCCAGCAGCTTAGAGGGCCTTAGCGGGACGTCCTACGAGCAGTACTTC
>-|-|TRBJ2-5|TRBV25-1|13
CASREEFRKTQYF
TGTGCCAGCAGGGAGGAATTTCGGAAGACCCAGTACTTC
>-|TRBD1|TRBJ2-2|TRBV5-1|15
CASSLGGTETGELFF
TGCGCCAGCAGCTTGGGGGGGACAGAGACCGGGGAGCTGTTTTTT
>once|-|TRBJ1-1|TRBV5-1|16
CASSSPAGQPNTEAFF
TGCGCCAGCAGCTCCCCCGCCGGACAGCCGAACACTGAAGCTTTCTTT
>-|-|TRBJ2-7|TRBV7-2|16
CASSAGLLQSSYEQYF
TGTGCCAGCAGCGCCGGACTCCTGCAGAGCTCCTACGAGCAGTACTTC
>-|TRBD1|TRBJ1-6|TRBV7-2|16
CASSLAGQGILSPLHF
TGTGCCAGCAGCTTAGCGGGACAGGGAATATTGTCACCCCTCCACTTT
>-|TRBD1|TRBJ2-1|TRBV11-3|13
CASSSGQSSLQFF
TGTGCCAGCAGCTCGGGACAGAGTTCCCTGCAGTTCTTC
>-|-|TRBJ1-1|TRBV19|13
CASIPERNTEAFF
TGTGCCAGTATCCCCGAGAGGAACACTGAAGCTTTCTTT
>-|-|TRBJ2-2|TRBV2|16
CASSSPSGQNTGELFF
TGTGCCAGCTCTTCCCCATCGGGACAGAACACCGGGGAGCTGTTTTTT
>once|TRBD1|TRBJ1-2|TRBV7-2|17
CASSRSGTGGLDYGYTF
TGTGCCAGCAGCCGTTCCGGGACAGGGGGCTTAGACTATGGCTACACCTTC
>once|TRBD1|TRBJ1-2|TRBV28|12
CASRTGNYGYTF
TGTGCCAGCAGGACAGGGAACTATGGCTACACCTTC
>-|TRBD2|TRBJ2-7|TRBV12-5|15
CASGGSGRDTYEQYF
TGTGCTAGTGGGGGTAGCGGGAGGGACACCTACGAGCAGTACTTC